A selection of T cell receptor beta chains follows, all from one sample in a study of CXCR3-negative and CXCR3-positive naive CD8 T cells. TCRdb re-called the 5' RACE reads and catalogs CDR3 proteins one per entry, DNA excluded. The specimen's table records 50,000 to 75,000 distinct CDR3 sequences. Material for sequencing was naive CXCR3- CD8+ T cells from blood. All receptors come from a human donor in good health. Some clones in this sample may be carry-over from other donors' samples. Each CDR3 is given with its conserved first and last residue.

V gene	J gene	CDR3 protein
TRBV15	TRBJ2-6	CATRPDYSGANVLTF
TRBV4-3	TRBJ2-7	CASSTGTGLYEQYF
TRBV4-3	TRBJ2-7	CASSQEQGAYEQYF
TRBV4-1	TRBJ1-2	CASSQDAQNRVEGYTF
TRBV12-3/TRBV12-4	TRBJ2-7	CASPKVRGRTPDEQYF
TRBV7-9	TRBJ2-3	CASSRLTGSTDTQYF
TRBV4-1	TRBJ2-1	CASSQRTGVSSYNEQFF
TRBV29-1	TRBJ2-1	CSGTGGLASESSYNEQFF
TRBV9	TRBJ2-1	CASSHSRSSYNEQFF
TRBV4-2	TRBJ2-7	CASSQNRGPAEQYF
TRBV29-1	TRBJ2-5	CSNGLGETQYF
TRBV5-6	TRBJ2-1	CASSLAGTGALLDEQFF
TRBV7-6	TRBJ2-2	CASSLSTYGELFF
TRBV10-3	TRBJ2-5	CAISGLAETQETQYF
TRBV29-1	TRBJ2-6	CSAEGGPGAPNGANVLTF
TRBV12-3/TRBV12-4	TRBJ1-1	CASSVDTEAFF
TRBV20-1	TRBJ2-7	CSASLKDSSYEQYF
TRBV7-3	TRBJ2-7	CASSFPAGISYEQYF
TRBV12-3/TRBV12-4	TRBJ2-7	CASSMAGRRYEQYF
TRBV29-1	TRBJ2-4	CSVVSGLAGEIAKNIQYF
TRBV20-1	TRBJ1-4	CSARLQSSTATNEKLFF
TRBV27	TRBJ1-5	CASSYARSNQPQHF
TRBV5-1	TRBJ2-7	CASSPRQGGEFTYEQYF
TRBV28	TRBJ2-7	CASSSPSTGGLYEQYF
TRBV6-5	TRBJ2-1	CASSLTGGSGYNEQFF
TRBV13	TRBJ1-1	CASSATTDMNTEAFF
TRBV29-1	TRBJ1-1	CSVEGWGVDTEAFF
TRBV7-9	TRBJ2-5	CASSLVTRTSGGETQYF
TRBV29-1	TRBJ2-1	CSHGAGGNEQFF
TRBV29-1	TRBJ1-2	CSAPGSVGGYTF
TRBV12-3/TRBV12-4	TRBJ2-1	CASRKTSGGVSSYNEQFF
TRBV6-5	TRBJ2-2	CASSYSGAGGELFF
TRBV4-1	TRBJ2-3	CASSQDSASVSTDTQYF
TRBV7-8	TRBJ2-3	CASSLGQTGFRSSDTQYF
TRBV7-2	TRBJ2-4	CASSLGGGGGVIQYF
TRBV6-5	TRBJ2-7	CASSQTGQGRYEQYF
TRBV28	TRBJ1-1	CASIDWIRDMNTEAFF
TRBV5-6	TRBJ1-4	CASSLGTGEFEKLFF
TRBV29-1	TRBJ2-5	CSVKGGLFRGETQYF
TRBV4-1	TRBJ2-1	CASSQWAGPDNEQFF
TRBV18	TRBJ2-3	CASSPRDRLTDTQYF
TRBV7-2	TRBJ1-4	CASSFPSTIEKLFF
TRBV27	TRBJ2-1	CASRAQGSLNEQFF
TRBV7-6	TRBJ2-5	CASSSQRGYQETQYF
TRBV7-9	TRBJ1-1	CASSYPPQGRTEAFF